These 2 T cell receptor beta chains came from one sample sequenced in a study of blood T cells in healthy people across ages. Together with a sample-barcoded 5' primer, a J-beta primer mix was included in a second PCR lasting roughly 6 to 12 cycles. TCRdb fed the 5' RACE reads into MiXCR, producing one record per CDR3 protein. Here the sample spans hundreds of thousands of distinct CDR3 sequences, 52% being singletons. Sequenced: blood. The receptors derive from a woman older than 75 in good health.

The chain joins TRBV5-1 to TRBJ2-3, with TRBD2 matching over 8 bases. J gave up 6 bases and V 4 bases, and 10 bases lay outside the gene matches. The CDR3 has 15 residues. Germline CDR1 and CDR2: SGHRS and YFSETQ. CDR3 amino acids: CASSHSGTDTDTQYF. CDR3 DNA sequence: TGCGCCAGCAGCCATAGCGGGACGGACACGGATACGCAGTATTTT.

This clonotype was seen many times. The V call is TRBV5-5, the J call TRBJ2-1; 12 bases match TRBD2. Trimming took 0 bases from V and 8 from J; bases not matched to a gene: 6. This CDR3 comprises 16 residues. Looked up from germline, CDR1 is SGHKS and CDR2 is YYEKEE (reference sequence). CDR3 residues: CASSLGLAGEIYEQFF. DNA for the CDR3: TGTGCCAGCAGCTTGGGACTAGCGGGAGAAATTTATGAGCAGTTCTTC. Complete variable domain (other parts from reference TRBV5-5 and TRBJ2-1): DAGVTQSPTHLIKTRGQQVTLRCSPISGHKSVSWYQQVLGQGPQFIFQYYEKEERGRGNFPDRFSARQFPNYSSELNVNALLLGDSALYLCASSLGLAGEIYEQFFGPGTRLTVL.